This TCR beta chain was profiled in a study of persistence of HIV-infected CD4 T cells. Looking at the study overall: Up to roughly 180 mL blood was drawn at multiple time points; a couple of donors had single-time leukapheresis.

This was the immunoSEQ version 4 assay in survey mode. Using immunoSEQ multiplex PCR, the repertoire was profiled, and TCRdb retains in-frame clones only, with some absent. The table includes about 64,000 clones, less than 85% detected once. In regard to this clone: No antigen is known for it.

Germline CDR1 is SGHDT and CDR2 is YYEEEE. The CDR3 contains 15 residues. V was pared by 0 bases and J by 3 bases, with 10 bases between. Cells were stimulated with overlapping HIV-1 Gag 15-mer peptides. Memory cells lacking CD40L and CD69 with high CD45RO were sorted. Inclusion required CMV-positive serology and CD4+ counts above 400 cells/uL. V usage is TRBV5-6 and J usage is TRBJ2-1; D is unresolved. This clonotype was sampled from an adult man with HIV who was CMV-seropositive. Sequences were derived from CD4+ T cells sorted from PBMCs after 18-hour stimulation, sampled from a patient who received antiretroviral therapy. The CDR3 bases are TGTGCCAGCAGCTTGGATTTATCGGTCTACAATGAGCAGTTCTTC. It specifies CASSLDLSVYNEQFF. The full variable domain, in which reference TRBV5-6 and TRBJ2-1 provide the parts outside the CDR3, is DAGVTQSPTHLIKTRGQQVTLRCSPKSGHDTVSWYQQALGQGPQFIFQYYEEEERQRGNFPDRFSGHQFPNYSSELNVNALLLGDSALYLCASSLDLSVYNEQFFGPGTRLTVL.